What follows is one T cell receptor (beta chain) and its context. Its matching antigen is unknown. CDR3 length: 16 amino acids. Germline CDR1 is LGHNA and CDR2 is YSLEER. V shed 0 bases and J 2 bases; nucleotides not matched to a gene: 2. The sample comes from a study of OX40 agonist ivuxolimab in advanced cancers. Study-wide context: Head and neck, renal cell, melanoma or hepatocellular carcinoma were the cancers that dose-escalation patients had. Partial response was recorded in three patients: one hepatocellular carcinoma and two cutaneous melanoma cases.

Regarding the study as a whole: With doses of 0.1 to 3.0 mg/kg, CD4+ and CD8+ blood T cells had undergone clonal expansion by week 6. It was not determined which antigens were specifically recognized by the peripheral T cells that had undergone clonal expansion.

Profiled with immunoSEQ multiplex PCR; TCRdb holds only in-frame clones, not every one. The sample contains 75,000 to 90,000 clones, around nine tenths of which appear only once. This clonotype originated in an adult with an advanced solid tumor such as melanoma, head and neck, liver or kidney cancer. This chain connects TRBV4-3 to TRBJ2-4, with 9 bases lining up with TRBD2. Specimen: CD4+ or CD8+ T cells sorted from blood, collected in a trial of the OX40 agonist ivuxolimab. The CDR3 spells CASSQDPSGTKNIQYF. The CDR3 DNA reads TGCGCCAGCAGCCAAGATCCTAGCGGGACCAAAAACATTCAGTACTTC.